This T cell receptor beta chain was sequenced during a study of PD-1 blockade in classical Hodgkin lymphoma. A word on this clone: Antigen: not known.

Germline V CDR1 and CDR2: SGHRS, YFSETQ. V was clipped by 5 bases and J by 2 bases; unmatched bases: 7. There are 15 residues in the CDR3. Notes on the study in general: A reduction in baseline TCR diversity was reportedly seen in newly diagnosed patients relative to healthy donors.

Time point described: cycle 4 day 1 (C4D1), after less than seven weeks of nivolumab. Each patient's relapse followed autologous stem cell transplantation, and brentuximab vedotin exposure varied. TCRdb's table, derived via immunoSEQ multiplex PCR, lists solely in-frame clones and lacks some. The table lists 21,000 or so clones, approximately 87% of them singletons, with about a quarter in the top ten. V usage is TRBV5-1 and J usage is TRBJ2-5, with TRBD2 matching over 9 bases. This receptor was obtained from a human donor with classical Hodgkin lymphoma. The sequenced sample was peripheral blood mononuclear cells (PBMCs), obtained before the fourth cycle of nivolumab. DNA for the CDR3: TGCGCCAGCAGTTCTAGCGGGAAGGGTCAAGAGACCCAGTACTTC. It yields the protein CASSSSGKGQETQYF.